Given below is one TCR beta chain in context. The antigen it recognizes is unknown. No much larger clonotype is one base removed from it; base qualities were not supplied. This sample is drawn from a study of sequential checkpoint blockade in melanoma (dated by TCRdb to 2018 to 2020). With respect to the entire study: Using 1:1 randomization, the trial assigned patients either to first-line nivolumab followed by ipilimumab (arm A) or to ipilimumab followed by nivolumab (arm B). Maintenance nivolumab came after both trial sequences.

Beyond this particular receptor, the publication reports: The model for predicting response that combines TCR metrics with mutation burden needs to be validated in larger, independent patient cohorts.

The immunoSEQ Assay was used to immunosequence TCRbeta CDR3 regions from genomic DNA. Prior to high-throughput sequencing, genomic DNA was amplified by bias-controlled multiplex PCR. The paper's processing steps were these. To quantify the absolute abundance of each unique TCRbeta CDR3 region, the sequences were collapsed and filtered. Clonality, defined as 1 minus Pielou's evenness, was calculated using only productive rearrangements. A previously published method was used to identify clones whose frequencies were significantly greater in on-treatment samples than in baseline samples. In its TCRdb copy, this immuneACCESS table keeps in-frame sequences only and misses some clones. Where compared with another copy, unresolved V genes explain less than half of these, and the others have no known cause. That table gives V, J and clone size, and the DNA gave D and trimming. The sample table holds around 18,000 clones, of which roughly 70% were seen once. 10% to 15% of the sample belongs to the ten largest clones.

Read against the paper, the sample's treatment or condition label means: randomized to nivolumab then ipilimumab (arm A) or the reverse (arm B). No trial patient had received prior DNA-damaging chemotherapy. On a FACS Aria II flow cytometer, live CD3+CD8+ cells that were negative for CD19 and CD56 were sorted from thawed PBMCs. Samples came from patients with melanoma in CheckMate 064, a randomized, open-label phase II trial of sequential checkpoint blockade. Peripheral blood mononuclear cells were collected by leukapheresis, purified using Ficoll-Paque, and frozen in human serum containing around 10% DMSO. Purity of sorted blood CD3+CD8+ cells was verified at >98% immediately after sorting, followed by DNA extraction. V drops 11 bases and J drops 4 bases, leaving 14 bases in between. CDR1 and CDR2 were assigned from the germline V gene as MNHNS and SASEGT. From cysteine to phenylalanine, the CDR3 is 13 amino acids long. The only DNA kept is the CDR3, 39 bases in frame from the first base.

The V and J segments used are TRBV6-1 and TRBJ1-4; TRBD1 might be the D gene, on 5 matching bases. Here the sequenced sample was CD8+ T cells sorted from blood (inferred from file names), taken from a patient given nivolumab and ipilimumab in sequence. The sequence was obtained from a human donor with melanoma. DNA sequence: TGTGCCGGGTCGACAGAGATTAATGAAAAACTGTTTTTT. It translates to CAGSTEINEKLFF.